A single sample is the source of the 31 T cell receptor beta chains below, sequenced in a study of blood T cells in healthy people across ages (dated by TCRdb to the mid-2010s). Library preparation was by 5' RACE. Instrument used: Illumina HiSeq 2500. A second PCR of about 6 to 12 cycles was run with a J-beta primer mix and a sample-barcoded 5' primer. The public reads were reanalyzed by TCRdb: fastp trimming at Q25, MiXCR alignment, in-frame beta chains only. Entries that share a CDR3 protein sequence are merged under the most common genes and DNA. In this sample the table shows hundreds of thousands of distinct CDR3 sequences, approximately 44% of which occur a single time. Nearly 20% of the sample comes from the top ten. The sample comprised blood. The receptor source for this set is a man between 60 and 70 years old in good health.

This clonotype was counted between two and nine times. The chain combines TRBV6-2 or TRBV6-3 with TRBJ2-6; D remains unclear. V was trimmed by 6 bases and J by 2 bases, leaving 5 bases between them. The CDR3 loop spans 13 amino acids. CDR1 MNHEY and CDR2 SVGEGT come from the germline V gene. This chain's CDR3 is CASRSAGANVLTF. The CDR3 bases are TGTGCCAGCAGGAGCGCTGGGGCCAACGTCCTGACTTTC.

The gene calls are TRBV4-3 and TRBJ2-1; 8 bases line up with TRBD1. Germline V CDR1 and CDR2: LGHNA, YSLEER. V lost 0 bases and J lost 8; bases outside the gene matches: 3. The CDR3 is 14 amino acids. CDR3 residues: CASSQDQGADEQFF. The CDR3 DNA sequence: TGCGCCAGCAGCCAAGATCAGGGGGCGGATGAGCAGTTCTTC.

The chain carries TRBV5-1 and TRBJ1-6; D call uncertain. Germline CDR1 is SGHRS and CDR2 is YFSETQ. V was shortened by 4 bases and J by 10 bases, with 15 bases between the two germline ends. This CDR3 is built from 14 residues. The CDR3: CASSPQDERSPLHF. The DNA for the CDR3 is TGCGCCAGCAGCCCGCAGGACGAACGATCACCCCTCCACTTT.

This chain connects TRBV3-1 to TRBJ2-3; weak D call: TRBD1 (6 bases). Per the germline V gene, CDR1 is LGHDT and CDR2 is YNNKEL (reference sequence). This CDR3 is 14 amino acids long. V lost 3 bases and J lost 1, with 8 bases in between. The DNA of the CDR3 is TGTGCCAGCAGCCATCGACAGGGCACAGATACGCAGTATTTT. Translation: CASSHRQGTDTQYF.

V usage is TRBV20-1 and J usage is TRBJ2-1, with D perhaps being TRBD1 or TRBD2 (5 bases each). Trimming left V 3 bases short and J 3 bases short, with 18 bases between. The CDR3 is 16 amino acids. Germline V gene data show CDR1 as DFQATT and CDR2 as SNEGSKA (reference sequence). The CDR3 DNA reads TGCAGTGCTAGTTCCGAGGGGTACACCCACTACAATGAGCAGTTCTTC. Its translation is CSASSEGYTHYNEQFF.

The chain joins TRBV18 to TRBJ2-7; TRBD1 matches at 7 bases. Germline CDR1 KGHSH, CDR2 LQKENI. After removal of 6 bases from V and 7 bases from J, the junction contained 21 bases not matched to a gene. The CDR3 covers 17 residues. The CDR3 region is CASSLGPPGQRTGEQYF. The CDR3 DNA reads TGTGCCAGCTCGCTAGGTCCCCCGGGACAGCGCACCGGGGAGCAGTACTTC.

To note about this clonotype: The germline gene is not matched at one end of the junction; a read error may be the cause. This chain links TRBV5-8 with TRBJ1-2; D may be TRBD1 (6 bases). The germline V gene has CDR1 SGHTS and CDR2 YDEGEE. The CDR3 sequence is 16 residues long. CDR3 bases: TGTGCCTGCAGCTTAGCTGGGGGCCGAGCTAACTATGGCTACACCTTC. Protein: CACSLAGGRANYGYTF. Supplemented by reference TRBV5-8 and TRBJ1-2, the full variable domain reads EAGVTQSPTHLIKTRGQQATLRCSPISGHTSVYWYQQALGLGLQFLLWYDEGEERNRGNFPPRFSGRQFPNYSSELNVNALELEDSALYLCACSLAGGRANYGYTFGSGTRLTVV.

About this clonotype itself: A much larger clone lies one base from this, so it may be a read error. The V and J genes are TRBV12-3 or TRBV12-4 and TRBJ2-5; a weak D match, TRBD2 (5 bases). V was shortened by 6 bases and J by 11 bases, with 22 bases between the two germline ends. The CDR3 spans 14 residues. The CDR3 spells CASSGWTPGEEQYF. CDR3 bases: TGTGCCAGCAGCGGTTGGACTCCGGGCGAGGAGCAGTACTTC.

The count of this clonotype is one. At one end the junction does not follow the germline gene, possibly because of a read error. The genes are TRBV20-1 and TRBJ2-3, with D perhaps TRBD2 (5 bases). Germline CDR1 reads DFQATT; CDR2 reads SNEGSKA (reference sequence). This CDR3 spans 15 amino acids. The CDR3 reads CSTRAPLGSTDTQYF. The CDR3 DNA is TGCAGTACTAGAGCCCCCCTCGGAAGCACAGATACGCAGTATTTT.

The chain couples TRBV20-1 to TRBJ2-1; perhaps TRBD2 as D (6 bases). Deletions cut 7 bases from V and 4 bases from J, with 11 bases between. This CDR3 is built from 12 residues. Germline CDR1 is DFQATT and CDR2 is SNEGSKA (reference sequence). DNA of the CDR3: TGCAGTGGCCGGGGGACTTACAATGAGCAGTTCTTC. This translates into CSGRGTYNEQFF.

This sequence joins TRBV15 and TRBJ2-1, with 8 bases lining up with TRBD2. CDR3 size: 16 residues. The J segment lost 0 bases and the V segment lost 3 bases, leaving 4 bases of the junction unmatched. Germline lookup yields CDR1 LNHNV and CDR2 YYDKDF (reference sequence). CDR3 nucleotide sequence: TGTGCCACCAGCAGGGGCCGGGGGGGCTCCTACAATGAGCAGTTCTTC. Translated, it gives CATSRGRGGSYNEQFF.

The chain links TRBV21-1 to TRBJ1-6. TRBV21-1 is flagged as a pseudogene. The CDR3 consists of 10 residues. CDR3 region: CASSKSPLHF. CDR3 sequence (DNA): TGTGCCAGCAGCAAATCACCCCTCCACTTT.

This clonotype was counted once. The chain joins TRBV25-1 to TRBJ2-5, with D possibly being TRBD2 (6 bases). V lost 4 bases, J lost 2 bases, and 11 bases lay in between. Germline lookup yields CDR1 MGHDK and CDR2 SYGVNS. This CDR3 spans 14 amino acids. The CDR3 loop is CASSALRGQETQYF. The CDR3 DNA follows: TGTGCCAGCAGTGCTCTACGGGGGCAAGAGACCCAGTACTTC.

The rearrangement joins TRBV12-3 or TRBV12-4 to TRBJ2-7; perhaps D is TRBD1 or TRBD2 (5 bases each). V lost 5 bases to trimming and J lost 6 bases, with 23 bases between them. This CDR3 contains 16 residues. The CDR3 spells CASSPSLGASRGEQYF. The DNA for the CDR3 is TGTGCCAGCAGTCCCTCTCTCGGGGCCTCCAGAGGCGAGCAGTACTTC.

The chain uses TRBV6-2 or TRBV6-3 and TRBJ2-7; D possibly corresponds to TRBD1 (5 bases). CDR3 length: 14 amino acids. V shed 5 bases and J shed 0 bases, with 11 bases lying between them. CDR1 MNHEY and CDR2 SVGEGT come from the germline V gene. The CDR3 sequence is CASSQGWVSYEQYF. CDR3 bases: TGTGCCAGCAGTCAGGGCTGGGTCTCCTACGAGCAGTACTTC.

The rearrangement links TRBV12-3 or TRBV12-4 to TRBJ2-1, with D tentatively TRBD2 (6 bases). V was trimmed by 3 bases and J by 8 bases, leaving 14 bases between them. CDR3 size: 14 residues. CDR3 amino acids: CASSFSRDWDEQFF. The DNA of the CDR3 is TGTGCCAGCAGTTTCAGCAGGGACTGGGATGAGCAGTTCTTC.

The genes are TRBV30 and TRBJ2-7; D is ambiguous. This CDR3 contains 12 residues. Looked up from germline, CDR1 is GTSNPN and CDR2 is SVGIG (reference sequence). Trimming shortened V by 4 bases and J by 0 bases, and 7 bases separated the two germline ends. CDR3 residues: CAWKGSSYEQYF. CDR3 nucleotide sequence: TGTGCCTGGAAAGGCAGCTCCTACGAGCAGTACTTC.

The chain has TRBV4-1 and TRBJ1-6, with a weak D call TRBD1 (6 bases). Trimming took off 0 bases at V and 8 bases at J, with 20 bases between the two ends. This CDR3 is 18 amino acids long. Germline V gene data show CDR1 as MGHRA and CDR2 as YSYEKL. CDR3 sequence (DNA): TGCGCCAGCAGCCAAGATATAGTTAAGGGGGTCTTGTATTCACCCCTCCACTTT. It encodes CASSQDIVKGVLYSPLHF.

The chain has TRBV7-2 and TRBJ1-1; D call uncertain. Trimming removed 3 bases at V and 1 base at J, with 9 bases between. Germline assignment: CDR1 SGHTA and CDR2 FQGNSA. This CDR3 is built from 14 residues. CDR3 region: CASSFFAANTEAFF. CDR3 in DNA: TGTGCCAGCAGCTTTTTTGCGGCGAACACTGAAGCTTTCTTT.

The chain links TRBV7-2 to TRBJ2-1; the match to TRBD2 covers 11 bases. V trimming: 7 bases; J trimming: 5 bases; junction bases outside the gene matches: 10. The CDR3 has 16 residues. Germline assignment: CDR1 SGHTA and CDR2 FQGNSA. The CDR3 DNA reads TGTGCCAGCATCCTCCCTAGCGGGGGGCACCACAATGAGCAGTTCTTC. It is translated as CASILPSGGHHNEQFF.

A word on this clonotype: A read error may account for a junction end that differs from germline. V is TRBV14 and J is TRBJ2-5; D possibly corresponds to TRBD2 (5 bases). This CDR3 has 16 amino acids. The germline V gene encodes CDR1 SGHDN and CDR2 FVKESK. This CDR3 is CASSQLDMRDGEAQYF. The CDR3 DNA reads as TGTGCCAGCAGCCAACTAGATATGAGGGATGGAGAGGCCCAGTACTTC.

V usage is TRBV11-2 and J usage is TRBJ2-7; the D gene is possibly TRBD1 (6 bases). This CDR3 contains 14 residues. Trimming cost V 0 bases and J 6 bases, with 12 bases left between them. The germline V gene has CDR1 SGHAT and CDR2 FQNNGV. CDR3 protein: CASSLDRGPGEQYF. CDR3 nucleotide sequence: TGTGCCAGCAGCTTAGACAGGGGTCCGGGCGAGCAGTACTTC.

Only a few counts were recorded for this clonotype. This chain connects TRBV20-1 to TRBJ2-5; no clear D gene. Germline CDR1 reads DFQATT; CDR2 reads SNEGSKA (reference sequence). This CDR3 has 12 residues. V shed 5 bases and J shed 3 bases, with 10 bases lying between them. CDR3 protein: CSAVPFKETQYF. In DNA, the CDR3 is TGCAGTGCTGTCCCTTTCAAAGAGACCCAGTACTTC.

This clonotype was detected only a few times. The chain combines TRBV20-1 with TRBJ2-7; D is possibly TRBD2 (6 bases). The CDR3 covers 14 residues. Trimming took 3 bases from V and 0 from J, leaving 12 bases between them. Germline lookup yields CDR1 DFQATT and CDR2 SNEGSKA (reference sequence). CDR3 residues: CSASSGTYSYEQYF. Written as DNA, the CDR3 is TGCAGTGCTAGTAGCGGAACCTACTCCTACGAGCAGTACTTC.

This clonotype has just one count. The junction differs from germline at one of its ends, possibly a read error. The chain couples TRBV6-2 or TRBV6-3 to TRBJ2-7; D is perhaps TRBD2 (6 bases). CDR3 length equals 14 residues. CDR1 and CDR2 from the germline V gene are MNHEY and SVGEGT. CDR3 sequence reads: CANSYSPGRYEQYF. CDR3 in DNA: TGTGCCAACAGTTACTCGCCGGGGAGGTACGAGCAGTACTTC.

V usage is TRBV5-4 and J usage is TRBJ2-7; D is tentatively TRBD1 or TRBD2 (5 bases each). Trimming removed 4 bases at V and 1 base at J, with 21 bases between. This CDR3 region has 17 residues. CDR1 is SGHNT and CDR2 is YYREEE in the germline V gene (reference sequence). The CDR3 here is CASSLSGTGRLSYEQYF. CDR3 DNA: TGTGCCAGCAGCCTCTCGGGAACAGGAAGATTATCCTACGAGCAGTACTTC.

V and J are TRBV27 and TRBJ2-5; D remains unclear. The length of the CDR3 is 14 residues. Trimming pared 5 bases from V and 2 bases from J, leaving 12 bases between. Germline-derived CDR1 and CDR2 are MNHEY and SMNVEV (reference sequence). CDR3 loop: CASSNRGLQETQYF. Here the CDR3 DNA reads TGTGCCAGCAGTAATCGCGGCCTTCAAGAGACCCAGTACTTC.

This clonotype was observed once. A much larger clone lies one base from this, so it may be a read error. This chain links TRBV13 with TRBJ2-1; D ambiguous. The CDR3 runs 13 residues. The germline gives CDR1 PRHDT, CDR2 FYEKMQ (reference sequence). The CDR3 bases are TGTACCAGCAGCTTAGGCAGAAACAATGAGCAGTTCTTC. This encodes CTSSLGRNNEQFF.

This clonotype was found many times. The rearrangement uses TRBV10-3 and TRBJ2-7; no definite D call. The V end lost 2 bases, the J end lost 0 bases, and 2 bases lay between the germline ends. The CDR3 is made up of 12 amino acids. Germline assignment: CDR1 ENHRY and CDR2 SYGVKD. CDR3 region: CAISESSYEQYF. The CDR3 DNA reads TGTGCCATCAGTGAGAGCTCCTACGAGCAGTACTTC.

The gene calls are TRBV1 and TRBJ1-2. TRBV1 is flagged as a pseudogene. The CDR3 sequence is 14 residues long. DNA of the CDR3: TGCACCAGCAGCCAAGATGTCGGGCCTCAAGTTTTCACCTTC. Residues: CTSSQDVGPQVFTF.

The J gene is TRBJ2-5, the V gene TRBV7-9; possibly TRBD1 for D (6 bases). Between the trimmed V and J ends, which lost 5 bases and 1 base, there was a span of 14 bases. Germline CDR1 is SEHNR and CDR2 is FQNEAQ (reference sequence). The CDR3 has 15 amino acids. DNA of the CDR3: TGTGCCAGCAGCCCAATAAGGACAGTCCAAGAGACCCAGTACTTC. Translation: CASSPIRTVQETQYF.